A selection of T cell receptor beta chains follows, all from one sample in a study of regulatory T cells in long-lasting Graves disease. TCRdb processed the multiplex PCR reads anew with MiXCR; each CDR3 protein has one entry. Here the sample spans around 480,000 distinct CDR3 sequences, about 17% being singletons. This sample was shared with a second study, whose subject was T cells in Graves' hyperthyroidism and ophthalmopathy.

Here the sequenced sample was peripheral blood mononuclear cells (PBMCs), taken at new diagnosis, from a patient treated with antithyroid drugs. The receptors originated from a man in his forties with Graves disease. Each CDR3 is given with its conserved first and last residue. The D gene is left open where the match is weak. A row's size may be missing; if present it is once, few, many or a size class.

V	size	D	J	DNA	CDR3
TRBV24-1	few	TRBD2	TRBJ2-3	TGTGCCACCAGTGACTCCGGGACTAGGCGGCTCACAGATACGCAGTATTTT	CATSDSGTRRLTDTQYF
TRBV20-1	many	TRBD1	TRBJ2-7	TGCAGTGCTAGAGAAGACAGGGGAACCTACGAGCAGTACTTC	CSAREDRGTYEQYF
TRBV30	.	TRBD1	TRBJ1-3	TGTGCCTGGAAACAGGGGGACTCTGGAAACACCATATATTTT	CAWKQGDSGNTIYF
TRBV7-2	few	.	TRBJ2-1	TGTGCCAGCAGCGACCTCCGTCTGCGTTACAATGAGCAGTTCTTC	CASSDLRLRYNEQFF
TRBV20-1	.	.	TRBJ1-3	TGCAGTGGCCTCTATGGCTCTGGAAACACCATATATTTT	CSGLYGSGNTIYF
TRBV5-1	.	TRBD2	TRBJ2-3	TGCGCCAGCAGCCGGATTGGAGTAGCGGGAGAGGCCACAGATACGCAGTATTTT	CASSRIGVAGEATDTQYF
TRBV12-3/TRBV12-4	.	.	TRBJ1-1	TGTGCCAGCCTGACGTCGATGAACACTGAAGCTTTCTTT	CASLTSMNTEAFF
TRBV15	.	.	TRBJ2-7	TGTGCCACCAGCAGACTTGGGGGGAAGGCCCACGAGCAGTACTTC	CATSRLGGKAHEQYF
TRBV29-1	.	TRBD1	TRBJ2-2	TGCAGCGCCTCCGGGACAGTTATTGGGGGAGCGAACACCGGGGAGCTGTTTTTT	CSASGTVIGGANTGELFF
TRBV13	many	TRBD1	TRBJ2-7	TGTGCCAGCAGCTTAAACTGTTGTCGGGGACAGGGCCACGAGCAGTACTTC	CASSLNCCRGQGHEQYF
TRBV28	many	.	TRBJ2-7	TGTGCCAGCAGGCTGGGGGGCGGGAGCTCCTACGAGCAGTACTTC	CASRLGGGSSYEQYF
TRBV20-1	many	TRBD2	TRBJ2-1	TGCAGTGCTAGGCGCGGGAGGGCCAATGAGCAGTTCTTC	CSARRGRANEQFF
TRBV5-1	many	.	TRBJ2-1	TGCGCCAGCAGCGCTGGACTCCTTAGGGCCAGTGAGCAGTTCTTC	CASSAGLLRASEQFF
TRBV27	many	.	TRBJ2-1	TGTGCCAGCAGTTTCCGGAGGTCTGAGCAGTTCTTC	CASSFRRSEQFF
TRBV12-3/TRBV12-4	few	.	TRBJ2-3	TGTGCCAGCAGTTTGGGGGGCGGTAGAGATACGCAGTATTTT	CASSLGGGRDTQYF
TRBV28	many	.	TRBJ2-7	TGTGCCAGCAGTGGCACTCGAGCCTACGAGCAGTACTTC	CASSGTRAYEQYF
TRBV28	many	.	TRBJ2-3	TGTGCCAGCAGTCCGCCCGAGGGGTTTACGCAGTATTTT	CASSPPEGFTQYF
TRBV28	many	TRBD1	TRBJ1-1	TGTGCCAGCAGCCTAATCGGTGGGACAGGGGCCGGGCGGACTGAAGCTTTCTTT	CASSLIGGTGAGRTEAFF
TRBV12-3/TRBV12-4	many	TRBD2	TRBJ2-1	TGTGCCAGCAGTTTGGGCGGGAGCGACAATGAGCAGTTCTTC	CASSLGGSDNEQFF
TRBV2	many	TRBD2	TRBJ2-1	TGTGCCAGCAGTGTATTCCCACTAGCGGGCAATGAGCAGTTCTTC	CASSVFPLAGNEQFF
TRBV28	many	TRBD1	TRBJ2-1	TGTGCCAGCAGTCGGAGACAGGGGGTCTACAATGAGCAGTTCTTC	CASSRRQGVYNEQFF
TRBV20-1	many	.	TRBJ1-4	TGCAGTGCTAGAGCCACAACTAATGAAAAACTGTTTTTT	CSARATTNEKLFF
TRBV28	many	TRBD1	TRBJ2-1	TGTGCCAGCAGTTTATTTTTCATTTTGTTCACCCAACCGGGACAGGGGGAAAATGAGCAGTTCTTC	CASSLFFILFTQPGQGENEQFF
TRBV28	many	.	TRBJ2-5	TGTGCCAGCCGTCAAGAGACCCAGTACTTC	CASRQETQYF
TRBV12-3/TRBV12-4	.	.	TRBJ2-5	TGTGCCAGCAGTACCCGGGCCGAAATCCTACACTTC	CASSTRAEILHF
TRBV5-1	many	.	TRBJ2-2	TGCGCCAGCAGCTTGATAAGCACCGGGGAGCTGTTTTTT	CASSLISTGELFF
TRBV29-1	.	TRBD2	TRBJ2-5	TGCAGCGTTGTAGCGGGAGTGTCCCAAGAGACCCAGTACTTC	CSVVAGVSQETQYF
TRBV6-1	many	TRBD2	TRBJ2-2	TGTGCCAGCAGTCTACTAGCGGGAGGGCCTACCGGGGAGCTGTTTTTT	CASSLLAGGPTGELFF
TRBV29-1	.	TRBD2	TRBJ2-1	TGCAGCCCCCAGCTAGCGGGAGAATCTAATGAGCAGTTCTTC	CSPQLAGESNEQFF
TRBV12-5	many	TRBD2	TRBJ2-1	TGTGCTAGTGGTTTGGCAGGACTAGCGGGAGGCTCAAACTCCTACAATGAGCAGTTCTTC	CASGLAGLAGGSNSYNEQFF
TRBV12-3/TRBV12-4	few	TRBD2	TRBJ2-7	TGTGCCAGCAGCCTCTATGGGCTAGCGGTATCCTACGAGCAGTACTTC	CASSLYGLAVSYEQYF
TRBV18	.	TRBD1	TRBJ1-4	TGTGCCAGCTCACCATCCGGGACAGGGCCACGTAATGAAAAACTGTTTTTT	CASSPSGTGPRNEKLFF
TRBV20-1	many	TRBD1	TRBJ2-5	TGCAGTGCTAGTGGCTCCAGGGGGCGCGAGGAGACCCAGTACTTC	CSASGSRGREETQYF
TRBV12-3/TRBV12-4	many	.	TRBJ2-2	TGTGCCAGCAGTTATCGGGCTCTGAACACCGGGGAGCTGTTTTTT	CASSYRALNTGELFF
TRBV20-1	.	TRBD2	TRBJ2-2	TGCAGTGCTAGGGGGGGTAGCGGGAGGGCCACCGGGGAGCTGTTTTTT	CSARGGSGRATGELFF
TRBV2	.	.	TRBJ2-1	TGTGCCAGCAGCGAAACAGGGTACAATGAGCAGTTCTTC	CASSETGYNEQFF
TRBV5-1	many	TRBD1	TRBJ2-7	TGCGCCAGCAGCCTCCCGGGACAGGGGATCTCCTACGAGCAGTACTTC	CASSLPGQGISYEQYF
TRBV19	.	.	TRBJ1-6	TGTGCCAGTCGGGACCGTACGAATTCACCCCTCCACTTT	CASRDRTNSPLHF
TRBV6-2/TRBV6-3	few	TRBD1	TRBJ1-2	TGTGCCAGCAGATCTGACAGGGTGGTTTATGGCTACACCTTC	CASRSDRVVYGYTF
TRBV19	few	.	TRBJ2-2	TGTGCCAGTAGTATTCCCGGTCGGGGCGGGGAGCTGTTTTTT	CASSIPGRGGELFF
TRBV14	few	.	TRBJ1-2	TGTGCCAGCAGCCAAGCGAGCAGCTCCTATGGCTACACCTTC	CASSQASSSYGYTF
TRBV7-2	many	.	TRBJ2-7	TGTGCCAGCAGCCTCCGGCCGAGCCTTTCCTACGAGCAGTACTTC	CASSLRPSLSYEQYF